Below, one T cell receptor beta chain is given with its context. The antigen is unknown. This record comes from a study of T cell responses to AZD1222 COVID-19 vaccine. Study at large: Doses given second, at about 4 or about 12 weeks, were pooled. General observations from the study: Among the donors, most were white British and more were female, and clonal diversity was possibly underestimated. Spike was spanned by vaccine-associated CD4 TCRs, with dominance at 160-218 and 743-854. Increases in Spike-specific TCR breadth and depth were seen after two AZD1222 doses.

Germline values: CDR1 LNHDA, CDR2 SQIVND (reference sequence). The CDR3 covers 14 residues. V lost 1 base and J lost 1, with 7 bases in between. TCRdb keeps only in-frame clones here, not all; method: immunoSEQ multiplex PCR. The sample yields around 140,000 clones, roughly nine tenths seen once. The gene calls are TRBV19 and TRBJ2-5; D may correspond to TRBD1 or TRBD2 (5 bases each). The sequence came from an adult in good health. The sample in question was peripheral blood, obtained on day 0 of AZD1222 vaccination. The CDR3 DNA reads TGTGCCAGTAGTATAGGAGGGGCCCAAGAGACCCAGTACTTC. It specifies CASSIGGAQETQYF. Variable domain in full (rest from reference TRBV19 and TRBJ2-5): DGGITQSPKYLFRKEGQNVTLSCEQNLNHDAMYWYRQDPGQGLRLIYYSQIVNDFQKGDIAEGYSVSREKKESFPLTVTSAQKNPTAFYLCASSIGGAQETQYFGPGTRLLVL.